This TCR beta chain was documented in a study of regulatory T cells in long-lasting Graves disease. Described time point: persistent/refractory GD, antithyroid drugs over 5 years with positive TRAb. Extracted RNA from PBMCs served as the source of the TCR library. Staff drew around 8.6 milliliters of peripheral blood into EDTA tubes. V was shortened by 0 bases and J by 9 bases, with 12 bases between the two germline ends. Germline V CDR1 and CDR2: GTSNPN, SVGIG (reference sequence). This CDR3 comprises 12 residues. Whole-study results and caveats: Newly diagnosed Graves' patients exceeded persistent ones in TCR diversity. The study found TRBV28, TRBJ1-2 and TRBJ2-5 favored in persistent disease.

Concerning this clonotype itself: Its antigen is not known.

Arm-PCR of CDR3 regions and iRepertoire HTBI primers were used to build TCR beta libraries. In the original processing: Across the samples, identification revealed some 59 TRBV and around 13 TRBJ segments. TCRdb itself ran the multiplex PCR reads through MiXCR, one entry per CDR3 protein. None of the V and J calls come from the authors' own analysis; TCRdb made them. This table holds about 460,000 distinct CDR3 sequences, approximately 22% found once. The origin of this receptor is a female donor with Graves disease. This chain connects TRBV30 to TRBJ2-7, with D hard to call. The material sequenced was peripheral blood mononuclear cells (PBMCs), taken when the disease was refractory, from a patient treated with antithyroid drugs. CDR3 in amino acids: CAWSVPGDRQYF. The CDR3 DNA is TGTGCCTGGAGTGTACCGGGCGATCGGCAGTACTTC.